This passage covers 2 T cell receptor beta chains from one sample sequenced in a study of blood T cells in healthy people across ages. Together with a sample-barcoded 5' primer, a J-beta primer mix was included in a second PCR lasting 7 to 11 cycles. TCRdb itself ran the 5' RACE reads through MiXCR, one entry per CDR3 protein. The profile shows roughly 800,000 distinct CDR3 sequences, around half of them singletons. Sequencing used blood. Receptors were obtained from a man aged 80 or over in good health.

The CDR3 DNA sequence: TGTGCCAGCAGCGTAGAGGACAGGGTGAACACTGAAGCTTTCTTT. Protein product: CASSVEDRVNTEAFF. The V call is TRBV9, the J call TRBJ1-1; TRBD1 matches at 8 bases. Germline values: CDR1 SGDLS, CDR2 YYNGEE. This CDR3 contains 15 residues. V gave up 0 bases and J gave up 0 bases; unmatched junction bases: 1.

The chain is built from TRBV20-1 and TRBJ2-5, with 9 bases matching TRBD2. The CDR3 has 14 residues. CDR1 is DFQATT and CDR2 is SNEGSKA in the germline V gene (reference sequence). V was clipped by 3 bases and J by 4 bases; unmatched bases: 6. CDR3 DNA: TGCAGTGCTAGTACTAGCGGGTGGTCAGAGACCCAGTACTTC. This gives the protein CSASTSGWSETQYF.